One sample yielded the 14 T cell receptor beta chains listed below, sequenced in a study of T cell changes during pregnancy in multiple sclerosis. Using immunoSEQ multiplex PCR, the repertoire was profiled, and TCRdb retains in-frame clones only, with some absent. The table includes around 67,000 clones, 90% detected once. The sequenced sample was peripheral blood, obtained after pregnancy. The receptors stem from a female donor in good health, enrolled as a control in a pregnancy study.

This chain joins TRBV11-2 and TRBJ2-2; TRBD2 is a possible D gene (6 bases). Between the trimmed V and J ends, which lost 5 bases and 1 base, there was a span of 8 bases. Germline V lookup: CDR1 SGHAT, CDR2 FQNNGV. The CDR3 is 14 amino acids. The CDR3 DNA is TGTGCCAGCAGCCCGGGGGTGAACACCGGGGAGCTGTTTTTT. This translates into CASSPGVNTGELFF. Supplemented by reference TRBV11-2 and TRBJ2-2, the full variable domain reads EAGVAQSPRYKIIEKRQSVAFWCNPISGHATLYWYQQILGQGPKLLIQFQNNGVVDDSQLPKDRFSAERLKGVDSTLKIQPAKLEDSAVYLCASSPGVNTGELFFGEGSRLTVL.

The V and J genes are TRBV7-2 and TRBJ2-3; 7 bases map to TRBD1. Trimming cost V 4 bases and J 4 bases; bases outside gene matches: 5. In germline, CDR1 is SGHTA, CDR2 FQGNSA. The CDR3 consists of 14 residues. Here the CDR3 reads CASSSDRVSDTQYF. CDR3 in DNA: TGTGCCAGCAGCTCCGACAGGGTCTCAGATACGCAGTATTTT.

The rearrangement uses TRBV5-1 and TRBJ1-3; D perhaps matches TRBD1 (5 bases). The CDR3 covers 17 residues. The V end lost 4 bases, the J end lost 0 bases, and 17 bases lay between the germline ends. The V gene's germline CDR1 is SGHRS and CDR2 YFSETQ. The CDR3 region has the DNA TGCGCCAGCAGCCTTACAGGCCCCCGGCTCTCTGGAAACACCATATATTTT. It translates to CASSLTGPRLSGNTIYF.

The CDR3 protein is CASSPGGGNYEQYF. The CDR3 DNA sequence: TGTGCCAGCAGTCCCGGTGGCGGGAACTACGAGCAGTACTTC. V usage is TRBV11-2 and J usage is TRBJ2-7, with D possibly matching TRBD2 (6 bases). The V gene lost 6 bases and the J gene lost 3 bases, with 15 bases spanning the gap. The CDR3 is 14 amino acids. The germline V gene has CDR1 SGHAT and CDR2 FQNNGV.

V is TRBV7-2 and J is TRBJ2-7, with TRBD1 identical over 10 bases. The V and J ends lost 5 bases and 4 bases, in that order; junction bases with no gene match: 5. This CDR3 comprises 14 residues. Germline-derived CDR1 and CDR2 are SGHTA and FQGNSA. The CDR3: CASSERTGGYEQYF. The CDR3 DNA is TGTGCCAGCAGCGAAAGGACAGGGGGATACGAGCAGTACTTC.

The chain combines TRBV19 with TRBJ2-5, with 13 nucleotides matching TRBD2. Germline CDR1 LNHDA, CDR2 SQIVND (reference sequence). This CDR3 region has 17 residues. After removal of 4 bases from V and 5 bases from J, the junction contained 10 bases not matched to a gene. CDR3 amino acids: CASSKQLAGGLGETQYF. The CDR3 coding sequence is TGTGCCAGTAGTAAACAACTAGCGGGAGGGTTGGGCGAGACCCAGTACTTC.

This chain joins TRBV27 and TRBJ1-2; TRBD1 matches 9 bases. The CDR3 is 14 amino acids. Per germline, CDR1 MNHEY and CDR2 SMNVEV (reference sequence). After removal of 4 bases from V and 4 bases from J, the junction contained 4 bases not matched to a gene. The DNA of the CDR3 is TGTGCCAGCAGTTACAGGGGGCAATCCTATGGCTACACCTTC. Amino acids: CASSYRGQSYGYTF.

The chain is built from TRBV6-6 and TRBJ2-7, with unresolved D. The CDR3 length is 12 residues. Trimming took off 2 bases at V and 7 bases at J, with 9 bases between the two ends. Germline V gene sequence: CDR1 MNHNY, CDR2 SVGAGI (reference sequence). As DNA, the CDR3 is TGTGCCAGCAGTTACCCGTCTTCTGAGCAGTACTTC. It yields the protein CASSYPSSEQYF.

J is TRBJ1-2 and V is TRBV7-2; D possibly corresponds to TRBD1 (5 bases). Trimming pared 3 bases from V and 7 bases from J, leaving 6 bases between. The CDR3 runs 11 residues. Germline V gene data show CDR1 as SGHTA and CDR2 as FQGNSA. The CDR3 DNA reads as TGTGCCAGCAGCTTCGGGGGTGGCTACACCTTC. Its protein product is CASSFGGGYTF.

V is TRBV14 and J is TRBJ1-4; TRBD1 aligns across 7 bases. This CDR3 comprises 18 residues. J lost 5 bases, V lost 4 bases, and 16 bases had no gene match. Per the germline V gene, CDR1 is SGHDN and CDR2 is FVKESK. For the CDR3, the DNA is TGTGCCAGCAGCCGTACCGGGACAGTGTGGTCGTCCAATGAAAAACTGTTTTTT. Translated: CASSRTGTVWSSNEKLFF.

J is TRBJ2-3 and V is TRBV11-3; TRBD2 might be the D (6 bases). CDR3 length equals 15 residues. Trimming pared 2 bases from V and 5 bases from J, leaving 14 bases between. The germline CDR1 and CDR2 sequences are SGHNT and YENEEA. The CDR3 here is CASSLHIAAEDTQYF. In nucleotides, the CDR3 is TGTGCCAGCAGCTTACATATAGCGGCGGAAGATACGCAGTATTTT. The variable domain in full, with the rest retrieved from reference TRBV11-3 and TRBJ2-3, is EAGVVQSPRYKIIEKKQPVAFWCNPISGHNTLYWYLQNLGQGPELLIRYENEEAVDDSQLPKDRFSAERLKGVDSTLKIQPAELGDSAVYLCASSLHIAAEDTQYFGPGTRLTVL.

The chain has TRBV6-5 and TRBJ1-6, with no clear D. This CDR3 region has 14 residues. Between the trimmed V and J ends, which lost 3 bases and 7 bases, there was a span of 10 bases. Per the germline V gene, CDR1 is MNHEY and CDR2 is SVGAGI. CDR3: CASSYNLLNSPLHF. The CDR3 nucleotides are TGTGCCAGCAGTTATAACTTACTGAATTCACCCCTCCACTTT.

About this clone itself: A read error may account for a junction end that differs from germline. V gene TRBV7-7 combines with J gene TRBJ2-2, with D uncertain. The CDR3 has 12 residues. Germline-derived CDR1 and CDR2 are SSHAT and FNYEAQ (reference sequence). CDR3 nucleotide sequence: TGTGCTAGCAGCTCACTAACCGGGGAGCTGTTTTTT. It translates to CASSSLTGELFF.

The genes are TRBV7-8 and TRBJ2-1; the match to TRBD2 covers 14 bases. The CDR3 extends over 16 amino acids. J gave up 10 bases and V 8 bases, and 13 bases lay outside the gene matches. Germline assignment: CDR1 SGHVS and CDR2 FQNEAQ. The chain's CDR3 is CASRLAGGVIQWEQFF. The CDR3 bases are TGTGCCAGCCGACTAGCGGGGGGGGTAATACAATGGGAGCAGTTCTTC.